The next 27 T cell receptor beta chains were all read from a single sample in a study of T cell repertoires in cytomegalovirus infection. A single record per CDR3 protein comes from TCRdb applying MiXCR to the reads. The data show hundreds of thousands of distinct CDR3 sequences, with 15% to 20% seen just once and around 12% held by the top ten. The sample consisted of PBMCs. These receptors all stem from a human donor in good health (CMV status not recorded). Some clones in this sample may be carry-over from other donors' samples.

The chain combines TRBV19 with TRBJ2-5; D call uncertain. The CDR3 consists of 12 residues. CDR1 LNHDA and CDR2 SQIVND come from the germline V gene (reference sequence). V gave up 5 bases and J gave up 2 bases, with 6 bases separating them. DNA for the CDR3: TGTGCCAGTAGTCATACTCAAGAGACCCAGTACTTC. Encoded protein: CASSHTQETQYF. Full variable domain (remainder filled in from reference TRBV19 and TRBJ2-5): DGGITQSPKYLFRKEGQNVTLSCEQNLNHDAMYWYRQDPGQGLRLIYYSQIVNDFQKGDIAEGYSVSREKKESFPLTVTSAQKNPTAFYLCASSHTQETQYFGPGTRLLVL.

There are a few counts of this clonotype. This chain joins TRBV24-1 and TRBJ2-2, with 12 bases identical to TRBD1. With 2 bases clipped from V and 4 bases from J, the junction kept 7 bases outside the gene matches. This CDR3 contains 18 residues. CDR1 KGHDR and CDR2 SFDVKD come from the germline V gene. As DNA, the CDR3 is TGTGCCACCAGTGATTCCACCGGGACAGGGGGCCTCACCGGGGAGCTGTTTTTT. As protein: CATSDSTGTGGLTGELFF.

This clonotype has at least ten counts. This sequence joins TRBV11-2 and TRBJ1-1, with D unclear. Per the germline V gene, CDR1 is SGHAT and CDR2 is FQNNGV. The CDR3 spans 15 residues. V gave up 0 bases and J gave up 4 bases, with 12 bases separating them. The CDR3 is CASSLEKGGVTEAFF. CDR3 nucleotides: TGTGCCAGCAGCTTAGAGAAGGGAGGTGTCACTGAAGCTTTCTTT.

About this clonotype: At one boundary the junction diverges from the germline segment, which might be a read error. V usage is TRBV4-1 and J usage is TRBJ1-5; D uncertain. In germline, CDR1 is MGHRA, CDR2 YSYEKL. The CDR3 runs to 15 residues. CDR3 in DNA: TGTGCCAGCAGCCAGCTCCAGGATAGCAATCAGCCCCAGCATTTT. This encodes CASSQLQDSNQPQHF.

For the CDR3, the DNA is TGTGCCACCCCTTACGTGAGAGGGAATTCACCCCTCCACTTT. Protein sequence: CATPYVRGNSPLHF. The chain is built from TRBV27 and TRBJ1-6; D not certain. The V and J ends lost 10 bases and 7 bases respectively, with 17 bases between them. This CDR3 is 14 amino acids long. Germline V CDR1 and CDR2: MNHEY, SMNVEV (reference sequence).

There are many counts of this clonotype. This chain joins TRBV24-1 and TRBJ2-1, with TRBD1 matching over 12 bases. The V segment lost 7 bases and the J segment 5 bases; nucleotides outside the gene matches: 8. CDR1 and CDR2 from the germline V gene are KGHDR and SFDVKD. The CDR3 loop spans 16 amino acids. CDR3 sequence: CATRGDRGRQDNEQFF. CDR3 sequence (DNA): TGTGCCACCAGGGGGGACAGGGGGCGACAAGACAATGAGCAGTTCTTC.

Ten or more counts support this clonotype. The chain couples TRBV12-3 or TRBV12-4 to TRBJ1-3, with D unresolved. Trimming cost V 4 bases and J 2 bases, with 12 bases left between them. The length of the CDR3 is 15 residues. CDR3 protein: CASSSVVGPGNTIYF. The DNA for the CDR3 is TGTGCCAGCAGTTCCGTGGTAGGGCCTGGAAACACCATATATTTT.

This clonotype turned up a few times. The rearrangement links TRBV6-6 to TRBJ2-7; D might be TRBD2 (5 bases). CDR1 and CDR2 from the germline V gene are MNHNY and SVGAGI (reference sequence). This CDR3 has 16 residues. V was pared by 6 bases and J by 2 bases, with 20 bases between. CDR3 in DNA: TGTGCCAGCAGCCCCACGGGCATAGACGGGACCTACGAGCAGTACTTC. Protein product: CASSPTGIDGTYEQYF.

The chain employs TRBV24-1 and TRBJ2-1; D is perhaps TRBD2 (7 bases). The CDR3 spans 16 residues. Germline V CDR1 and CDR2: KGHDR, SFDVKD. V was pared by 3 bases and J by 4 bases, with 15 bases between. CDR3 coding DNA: TGTGCCACCAGTGATGCTGGGGGGGGCAAATACAATGAGCAGTTCTTC. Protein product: CATSDAGGGKYNEQFF.

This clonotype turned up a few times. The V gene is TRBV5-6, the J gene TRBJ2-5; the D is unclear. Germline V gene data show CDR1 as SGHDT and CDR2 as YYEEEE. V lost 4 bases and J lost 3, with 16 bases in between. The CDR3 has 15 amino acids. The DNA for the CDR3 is TGTGCCAGCAGCCCCGACTGGACGGTCAAAGAGACCCAGTACTTC. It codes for CASSPDWTVKETQYF.

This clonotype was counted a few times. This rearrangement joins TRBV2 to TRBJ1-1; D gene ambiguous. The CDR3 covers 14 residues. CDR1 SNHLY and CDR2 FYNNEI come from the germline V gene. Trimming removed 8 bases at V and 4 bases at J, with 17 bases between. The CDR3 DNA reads TGTGCCAGCCTAGTGGAGGCCCGGGGCACTGAAGCTTTCTTT. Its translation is CASLVEARGTEAFF.

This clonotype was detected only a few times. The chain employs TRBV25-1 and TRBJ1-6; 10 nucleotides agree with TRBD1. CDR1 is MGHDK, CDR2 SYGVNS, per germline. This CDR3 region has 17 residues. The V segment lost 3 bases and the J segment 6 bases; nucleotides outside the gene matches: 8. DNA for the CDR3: TGTGCCAGCAGTGATATTCCCGGACAGGGGGTTAATTCACCCCTCCACTTT. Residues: CASSDIPGQGVNSPLHF. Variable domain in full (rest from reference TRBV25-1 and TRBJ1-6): EADIYQTPRYLVIGTGKKITLECSQTMGHDKMYWYQQDPGMELHLIHYSYGVNSTEKGDLSSESTVSRIRTEHFPLTLESARPSHTSQYLCASSDIPGQGVNSPLHFGNGTRLTVT.

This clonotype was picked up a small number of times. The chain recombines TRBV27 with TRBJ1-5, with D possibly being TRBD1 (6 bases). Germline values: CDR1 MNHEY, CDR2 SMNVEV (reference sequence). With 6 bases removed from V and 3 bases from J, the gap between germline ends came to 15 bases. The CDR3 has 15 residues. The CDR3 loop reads CASSSYRETNQPQHF. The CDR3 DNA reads TGTGCCAGCAGCTCGTACAGGGAAACCAATCAGCCCCAGCATTTT.

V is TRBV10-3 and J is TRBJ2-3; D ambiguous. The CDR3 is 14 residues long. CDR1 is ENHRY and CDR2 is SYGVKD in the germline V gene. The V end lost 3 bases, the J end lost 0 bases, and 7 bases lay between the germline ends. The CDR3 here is CAISEQLSTDTQYF. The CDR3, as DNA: TGTGCCATCAGTGAACAGTTAAGCACAGATACGCAGTATTTT.

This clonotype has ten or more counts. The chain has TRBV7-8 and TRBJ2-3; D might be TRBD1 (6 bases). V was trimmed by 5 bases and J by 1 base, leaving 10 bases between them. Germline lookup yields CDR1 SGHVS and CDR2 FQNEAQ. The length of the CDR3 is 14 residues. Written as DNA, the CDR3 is TGTGCCAGCAGCCCGAGACAGGGCACAGATACGCAGTATTTT. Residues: CASSPRQGTDTQYF.

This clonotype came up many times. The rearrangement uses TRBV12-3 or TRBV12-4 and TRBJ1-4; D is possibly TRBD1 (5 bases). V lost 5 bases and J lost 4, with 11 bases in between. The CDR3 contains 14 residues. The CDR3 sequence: CASSQGSVNEKLFF. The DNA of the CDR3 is TGTGCCAGCAGTCAGGGCTCGGTTAATGAAAAACTGTTTTTT.

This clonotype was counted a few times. The CDR3 region is CASSSLRTGSGEKLFF. The CDR3 DNA reads as TGTGCCAGCAGTTCACTAAGGACAGGAAGCGGTGAAAAACTGTTTTTT. The chain combines TRBV27 with TRBJ1-4, with TRBD1 matching over 7 bases. The trim removed 4 bases at V and 7 bases at J, leaving 12 bases unmatched. Looked up from germline, CDR1 is MNHEY and CDR2 is SMNVEV (reference sequence). This CDR3 comprises 16 residues.

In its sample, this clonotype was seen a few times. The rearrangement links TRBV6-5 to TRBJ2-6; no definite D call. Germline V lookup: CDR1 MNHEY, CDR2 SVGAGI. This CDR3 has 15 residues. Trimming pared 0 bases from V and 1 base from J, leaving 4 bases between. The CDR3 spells CASSYSISGANVLTF. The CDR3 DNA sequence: TGTGCCAGCAGTTACTCTATATCTGGGGCCAACGTCCTGACTTTC.

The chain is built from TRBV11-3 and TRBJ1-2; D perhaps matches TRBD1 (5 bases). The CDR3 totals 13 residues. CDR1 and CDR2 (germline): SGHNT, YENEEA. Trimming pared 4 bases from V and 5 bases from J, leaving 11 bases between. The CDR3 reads CASSSPQGYGYTF. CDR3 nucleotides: TGTGCCAGCAGCTCACCCCAGGGTTATGGCTACACCTTC.

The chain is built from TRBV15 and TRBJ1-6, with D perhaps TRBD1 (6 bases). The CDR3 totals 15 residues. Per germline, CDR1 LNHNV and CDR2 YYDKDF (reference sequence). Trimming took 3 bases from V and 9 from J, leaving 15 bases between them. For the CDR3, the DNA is TGTGCCACCAGCAGCCTAACAGGGAGGTCTTCACCCCTCCACTTT. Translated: CATSSLTGRSSPLHF. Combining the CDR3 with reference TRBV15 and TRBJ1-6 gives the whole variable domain DAMVIQNPRYQVTQFGKPVTLSCSQTLNHNVMYWYQQKSSQAPKLLFHYYDKDFNNEADTPDNFQSRRPNTSFCFLDIRSPGLGDTAMYLCATSSLTGRSSPLHFGNGTRLTVT.

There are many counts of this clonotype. The CDR3 region has the DNA TGTGCCAGCAGTTCCGGGGTAGGCTATGGCTACACCTTC. Its protein is CASSSGVGYGYTF. The gene calls are TRBV28 and TRBJ1-2, with unresolved D. The V and J ends lost 4 bases and 4 bases respectively, with 10 bases between them. The CDR3 sequence is 13 residues long. Germline values: CDR1 MDHEN, CDR2 SYDVKM.

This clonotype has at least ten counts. CDR3 amino acids: CASSFRQGDTEAFF. The CDR3 nucleotides read TGTGCCAGCAGCTTCAGACAGGGGGACACTGAAGCTTTCTTT. The chain couples TRBV7-9 to TRBJ1-1; TRBD1 matches 9 bases. J was trimmed by 3 bases and V by 3 bases; bases with no gene match: 2. Looked up from germline, CDR1 is SEHNR and CDR2 is FQNEAQ (reference sequence). CDR3 length: 14 amino acids.

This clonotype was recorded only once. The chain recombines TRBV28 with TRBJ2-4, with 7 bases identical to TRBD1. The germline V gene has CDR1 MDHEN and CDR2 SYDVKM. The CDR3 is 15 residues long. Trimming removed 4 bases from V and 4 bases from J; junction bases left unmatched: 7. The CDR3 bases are TGTGCCAGCAGTTCTCCCGGGACAGCAAAAAACATTCAGTACTTC. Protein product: CASSSPGTAKNIQYF.

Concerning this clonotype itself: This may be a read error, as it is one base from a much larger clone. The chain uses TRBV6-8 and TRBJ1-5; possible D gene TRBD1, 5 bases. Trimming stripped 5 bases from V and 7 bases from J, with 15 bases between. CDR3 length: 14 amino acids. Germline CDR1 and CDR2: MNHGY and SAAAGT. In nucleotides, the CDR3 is TGTGCCAGCAGTCGGAACGTCGGGGGGCAGCCCCAGCATTTT. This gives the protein CASSRNVGGQPQHF.

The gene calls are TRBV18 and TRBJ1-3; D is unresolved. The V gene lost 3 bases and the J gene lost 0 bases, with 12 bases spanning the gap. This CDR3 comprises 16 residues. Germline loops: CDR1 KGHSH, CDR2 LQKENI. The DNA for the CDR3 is TGTGCCAGCTCACCCGTCGCTGATGGCTCTGGAAACACCATATATTTT. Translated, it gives CASSPVADGSGNTIYF.

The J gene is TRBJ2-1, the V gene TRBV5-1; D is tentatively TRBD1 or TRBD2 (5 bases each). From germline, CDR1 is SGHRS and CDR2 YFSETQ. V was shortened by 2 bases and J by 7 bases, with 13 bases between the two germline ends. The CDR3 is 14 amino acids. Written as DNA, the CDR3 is TGCGCCAGCAGCTTTGGGGCTAGCAAGAATGAGCAGTTCTTC. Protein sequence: CASSFGASKNEQFF. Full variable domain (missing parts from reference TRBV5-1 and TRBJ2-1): KAGVTQTPRYLIKTRGQQVTLSCSPISGHRSVSWYQQTPGQGLQFLFEYFSETQRNKGNFPGRFSGRQFSNSRSEMNVSTLELGDSALYLCASSFGASKNEQFFGPGTRLTVL.

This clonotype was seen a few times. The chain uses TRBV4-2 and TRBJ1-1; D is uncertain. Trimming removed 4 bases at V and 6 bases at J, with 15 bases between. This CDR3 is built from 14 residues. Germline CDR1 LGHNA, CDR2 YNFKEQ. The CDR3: CASSPRFSDPEAFF. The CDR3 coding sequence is TGTGCCAGCAGCCCTCGGTTCTCGGACCCTGAAGCTTTCTTT.